The 27 T cell receptor beta chains below come from one sample, sequenced in a study of control samples from healthy donors and cancer patients. Measured with immunoSEQ multiplex PCR; TCRdb has only the in-frame clones, and not every one. Among 70,000 to 90,000 clones listed, just under 95% were seen once. Specimen: blood. These receptors were obtained from a woman in her late teens or twenties in good health.

The chain uses TRBV25-1 and TRBJ2-3, with 8 bases matching TRBD2. CDR1 and CDR2 from the germline V gene are MGHDK and SYGVNS. V dropped 3 bases and J dropped 4; count of bases not matched to a gene: 6. CDR3 length: 15 amino acids. CDR3 bases: TGTGCCAGCAGTGAGGGACTAGGCCCCGCAGATACGCAGTATTTT. Translating gives CASSEGLGPADTQYF.

For the CDR3, the DNA is TGCAGCGTAGCGGGAGGGAGGGGAGATACGCAGTATTTT. Its translation: CSVAGGRGDTQYF. The rearrangement joins TRBV29-1 to TRBJ2-3; 10 bases are shared with TRBD2. CDR3 length: 13 residues. Germline V gene sequence: CDR1 SQVTM, CDR2 ANQGSEA. V lost 6 bases, J lost 5 bases, and 5 bases stayed unmatched.

The J gene is TRBJ1-6, the V gene TRBV14; 7 nucleotides align to TRBD1. V shed 2 bases, J shed 4 bases, and the junction held 8 bases outside the gene matches. The germline V gene has CDR1 SGHDN and CDR2 FVKESK. CDR3 length equals 17 residues. CDR3 sequence: CASSQLTGAAYNSPLHF. The CDR3 bases are TGTGCCAGCAGCCAACTAACAGGGGCAGCATATAATTCACCCCTCCACTTT.

The J gene is TRBJ2-2, the V gene TRBV7-3; possibly TRBD1 or TRBD2 for D (5 bases each). This CDR3 comprises 14 residues. The germline V and J ends were trimmed by 1 base and 7 bases, with 10 bases remaining between them. Per germline, CDR1 SGHTA and CDR2 FQGTGA. The CDR3 sequence: CASSLRGSNGELFF. The CDR3 DNA reads as TGTGCCAGCAGCTTAAGGGGGTCCAACGGGGAGCTGTTTTTT.

This chain connects TRBV28 to TRBJ2-5; either TRBD1 or TRBD2 may supply D (7 bases each). V dropped 5 bases and J dropped 0 bases, with 16 bases sitting between them. Germline V lookup: CDR1 MDHEN, CDR2 SYDVKM. The CDR3 length is 16 residues. Written as DNA, the CDR3 is TGTGCCAGCAGTGCCAGGGGGGGGGCCGACCAAGAGACCCAGTACTTC. Encoded protein: CASSARGGADQETQYF.

CDR3 in amino acids: CASSFGLVKFTDTQYF. CDR3 nucleotides: TGTGCCAGCAGTTTTGGTCTCGTAAAATTCACAGATACGCAGTATTTT. The J gene is TRBJ2-3, the V gene TRBV28; D is uncertain. V was clipped by 3 bases and J by 2 bases, with 15 bases between them. Germline V CDR1 and CDR2: MDHEN, SYDVKM. The CDR3 is made up of 16 amino acids.

V is TRBV7-9 and J is TRBJ1-2, with TRBD1 matching over 9 bases. The ends lost 4 bases at V and 6 bases at J; junction bases unmatched: 6. The CDR3 has 14 amino acids. Germline assignment: CDR1 SEHNR and CDR2 FQNEAQ (reference sequence). The CDR3 region is CASSSAGQGNGYTF. CDR3 in DNA: TGTGCCAGCAGCTCGGCCGGACAGGGGAATGGCTACACCTTC.

This rearrangement joins TRBV5-1 to TRBJ1-4; no clear D. With 4 bases removed from V and 0 bases from J, the gap between germline ends came to 13 bases. The CDR3 is 16 amino acids. Germline values: CDR1 SGHRS, CDR2 YFSETQ. Here the CDR3 reads CASSPQARSTNEKLFF. In DNA form, the CDR3 reads TGCGCCAGCAGCCCCCAAGCCCGGTCAACTAATGAAAAACTGTTTTTT.

The gene calls are TRBV6-5 and TRBJ2-7; tentatively, D is TRBD2 (5 bases). Trimming removed 7 bases at V and 0 bases at J, with 7 bases between. The CDR3 extends over 12 amino acids. Looked up from germline, CDR1 is MNHEY and CDR2 is SVGAGI. CDR3 DNA sequence: TGTGCCAGCACGGAGGACTCCTACGAGCAGTACTTC. It yields the protein CASTEDSYEQYF.

The chain carries TRBV19 and TRBJ1-4; D is unclear. Germline V gene sequence: CDR1 LNHDA, CDR2 SQIVND (reference sequence). The V gene lost 10 bases and the J gene lost 5 bases, with 14 bases spanning the gap. The CDR3 is 13 amino acids. CDR3 loop: CATMKGRNEKLFF. The CDR3 DNA sequence: TGTGCCACCATGAAAGGAAGGAATGAAAAACTGTTTTTT.

This chain connects TRBV19 to TRBJ2-5; D may be TRBD2 (7 bases). CDR3 length: 16 amino acids. CDR1 LNHDA and CDR2 SQIVND come from the germline V gene (reference sequence). The V end was cut by 7 bases, the J end by 7 bases, with 25 bases between. The CDR3 bases are TGTGCCAGTAAGGGGGGGAACCGACAGACCAGGGGGACCCAGTACTTC. As protein: CASKGGNRQTRGTQYF.

The table lists this clone with a count of one. The chain joins TRBV28 to TRBJ1-6, with 9 bases aligning to TRBD1. The CDR3 runs 15 residues. The ends lost 8 bases at V and 13 bases at J; junction bases unmatched: 15. Germline CDR1 and CDR2: MDHEN and SYDVKM. The CDR3 DNA reads TGTGCCAGCGAAAATGTGGGACAGGGTTTATCTCCCCTCCACTTT. Protein product: CASENVGQGLSPLHF.

The V call is TRBV21-1, the J call TRBJ1-2; the table's D call TRBD1 went unverified against the DNA. TRBV21-1 is noted as a pseudogene. There are 11 residues in the CDR3. CDR3 residues: CASSKSAGLTF. In DNA form, the CDR3 reads TGTGCCAGCAGCAAATCAGCTGGGCTCACCTTC.

J is TRBJ2-4 and V is TRBV10-2; 9 nucleotides match TRBD1. The V gene's germline CDR1 is WSHSY and CDR2 SAAADI. The V segment lost 6 bases and the J segment 9 bases; nucleotides outside the gene matches: 12. The CDR3 consists of 15 residues. CDR3: CASSTGTGTFGIQYF. The CDR3 bases are TGCGCCAGCAGCACCGGGACAGGGACTTTTGGCATTCAGTACTTC.

The chain is built from TRBV5-6 and TRBJ1-2; D may be TRBD1 (6 bases). The germline CDR1 and CDR2 sequences are SGHDT and YYEEEE. The V end was cut by 1 base, the J end by 4 bases, with 20 bases between. The CDR3 spans 17 residues. The CDR3 here is CASSLRGGGQRGYGYTF. In nucleotides, the CDR3 is TGTGCCAGCAGCTTGCGGGGCGGGGGGCAAAGGGGCTATGGCTACACCTTC.

The V gene is TRBV9, the J gene TRBJ1-1; D might be TRBD1 (6 bases). This CDR3 comprises 16 residues. Germline V gene data show CDR1 as SGDLS and CDR2 as YYNGEE. V was trimmed by 0 bases and J by 7 bases, leaving 19 bases between them. CDR3 sequence reads: CASSVDGRGGANEAFF. The CDR3 nucleotides read TGTGCCAGCAGCGTAGATGGAAGGGGGGGAGCTAATGAAGCTTTCTTT.

The gene calls are TRBV3-1 (or the pseudogene TRBV3-2) and TRBJ2-1; unclear D gene. This CDR3 is built from 14 residues. The germline V gene encodes CDR1 LGHDT and CDR2 YNNKEL (reference sequence). Trimming cost V 1 base and J 7 bases, with 11 bases left between them. Written as DNA, the CDR3 is TGTGCCAGCAGCCAAGGTCGCCTATGGAATGAGCAGTTCTTC. Encoded protein: CASSQGRLWNEQFF.

The V call is TRBV28, the J call TRBJ1-3; D is uncertain. The CDR3 contains 13 residues. V was trimmed by 8 bases and J by 4 bases, leaving 12 bases between them. Germline CDR1 MDHEN, CDR2 SYDVKM. The CDR3 loop reads CASGTFPGNTIYF. CDR3 in DNA: TGTGCCAGCGGAACCTTCCCCGGAAACACCATATATTTT.

The chain uses TRBV27 and TRBJ2-1; a weak D match, TRBD2 (6 bases). The V end lost 8 bases, the J end lost 2 bases, and 16 bases lay between the germline ends. This CDR3 is built from 15 residues. CDR1 is MNHEY, CDR2 SMNVEV, per germline (reference sequence). CDR3 amino acids: CASSKEGNTYNEQFF. The CDR3 region has the DNA TGTGCCAGCTCAAAGGAGGGTAATACCTACAATGAGCAGTTCTTC.

The chain combines TRBV7-9 with TRBJ1-1; D gene uncertain. V lost 1 base to trimming and J lost 8 bases, with 17 bases between them. The CDR3 is 15 amino acids. The germline gives CDR1 SEHNR, CDR2 FQNEAQ (reference sequence). CDR3 protein: CASSLGYYEPQEAFF. CDR3 DNA sequence: TGTGCCAGCAGCTTAGGGTACTATGAGCCCCAGGAAGCTTTCTTT.

In its sample, this clone was seen once. Here the CDR3 reads CASSTRQGFGYGYTF. The CDR3 nucleotides read TGTGCCAGCAGCACTCGACAGGGGTTTGGCTATGGCTACACCTTC. The chain has TRBV6-5 and TRBJ1-2; the match to TRBD1 covers 8 bases. Germline CDR1 is MNHEY and CDR2 is SVGAGI. There are 15 residues in the CDR3. The V gene end was trimmed by 6 bases and the J gene end by 4 bases; junction bases not matched to a gene: 10.

This chain connects TRBV7-6 to TRBJ2-2; 8 nucleotides align to TRBD1. The CDR3 is 17 amino acids. J was trimmed by 3 bases and V by 3 bases; bases with no gene match: 9. Germline-derived CDR1 and CDR2 are SGHVS and FNYEAQ. In nucleotides, the CDR3 is TGTGCCAGCAGCTTGATGGCAGGGGGCGCGTACACCGGGGAGCTGTTTTTT. Translating it yields CASSLMAGGAYTGELFF.

The chain links TRBV7-8 to TRBJ2-6; TRBD1 agrees at 9 bases. V trimming: 1 base; J trimming: 0 bases; junction bases outside the gene matches: 4. This CDR3 has 18 amino acids. Per germline, CDR1 SGHVS and CDR2 FQNEAQ. CDR3 protein: CASSLVWDRASGANVLTF. The CDR3 region has the DNA TGTGCCAGCAGCTTAGTATGGGACAGGGCCTCTGGGGCCAACGTCCTGACTTTC. The whole variable domain, filled in from reference TRBV7-8 and TRBJ2-6, reads GAGVSQSPRYKVAKRGQDVALRCDPISGHVSLFWYQQALGQGPEFLTYFQNEAQLDKSGLPSDRFFAERPEGSVSTLKIQRTQQEDSAVYLCASSLVWDRASGANVLTFGAGSRLTVL.

This clone was detected once. The CDR3 bases are TGTGCCAGCAGCGCCGGACTAGCGGGAGGCGCCAGCACAGATACGCAGTATTTT. Encoded protein: CASSAGLAGGASTDTQYF. This chain links TRBV9 with TRBJ2-3; TRBD2 agrees at 14 bases. Germline V lookup: CDR1 SGDLS, CDR2 YYNGEE. The CDR3 runs 18 residues. V lost 3 bases and J lost 0; bases outside the gene matches: 6. Together with reference TRBV9 and TRBJ2-3, the CDR3 gives the full variable domain: DSGVTQTPKHLITATGQRVTLRCSPRSGDLSVYWYQQSLDQGLQFLIQYYNGEERAKGNILERFSAQQFPDLHSELNLSSLELGDSALYFCASSAGLAGGASTDTQYFGPGTRLTVL.

The chain is built from TRBV9 and TRBJ2-7; tentative D call: TRBD2 (6 bases). This CDR3 comprises 15 residues. V was clipped by 2 bases and J by 7 bases, with 19 bases between them. CDR1 SGDLS and CDR2 YYNGEE come from the germline V gene. The CDR3 protein is CASSVSTAGGWEQYF. The CDR3 DNA reads TGTGCCAGCAGCGTCTCGACAGCTGGGGGGTGGGAGCAGTACTTC.

The chain uses TRBV7-9 and TRBJ2-3, with a possible D match to TRBD1 (5 bases). CDR1 is SEHNR and CDR2 is FQNEAQ in the germline V gene (reference sequence). V dropped 6 bases and J dropped 6 bases, with 10 bases sitting between them. This CDR3 is 12 amino acids long. The CDR3 here is CASRQGIDTQYF. The CDR3 DNA is TGTGCCAGCAGGCAGGGCATCGATACGCAGTATTTT.

J is TRBJ2-1 and V is TRBV5-1; a weak D match, TRBD2 (5 bases). This CDR3 region has 14 residues. From germline, CDR1 is SGHRS and CDR2 YFSETQ. V lost 4 bases and J lost 5, with 13 bases in between. The CDR3, as DNA: TGCGCCAGCAGCCCTTTAAGGCGGGACAATGAGCAGTTCTTC. Its translation: CASSPLRRDNEQFF.